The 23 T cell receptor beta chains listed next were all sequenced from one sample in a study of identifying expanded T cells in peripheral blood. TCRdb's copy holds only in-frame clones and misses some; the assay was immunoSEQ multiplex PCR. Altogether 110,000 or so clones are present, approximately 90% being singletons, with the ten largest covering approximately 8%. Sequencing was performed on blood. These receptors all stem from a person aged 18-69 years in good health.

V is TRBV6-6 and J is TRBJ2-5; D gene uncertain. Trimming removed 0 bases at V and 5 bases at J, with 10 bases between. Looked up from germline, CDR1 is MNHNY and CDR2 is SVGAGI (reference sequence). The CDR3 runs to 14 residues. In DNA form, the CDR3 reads TGTGCCAGCAGTTACTCGGGCCAAAAGGAGACCCAGTACTTC. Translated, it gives CASSYSGQKETQYF.

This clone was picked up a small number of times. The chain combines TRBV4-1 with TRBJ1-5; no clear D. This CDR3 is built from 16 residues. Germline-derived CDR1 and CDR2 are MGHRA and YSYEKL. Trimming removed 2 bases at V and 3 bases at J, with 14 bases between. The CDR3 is CASSQFPLSLNQPQHF. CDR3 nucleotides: TGCGCCAGCAGCCAATTTCCCTTAAGCCTCAATCAGCCCCAGCATTTT.

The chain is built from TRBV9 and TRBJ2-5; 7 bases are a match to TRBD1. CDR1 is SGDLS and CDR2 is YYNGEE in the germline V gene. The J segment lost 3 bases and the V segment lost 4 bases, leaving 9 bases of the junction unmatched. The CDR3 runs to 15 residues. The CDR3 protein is CASSQHSTGKETQYF. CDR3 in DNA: TGTGCCAGCAGCCAACATTCGACAGGGAAAGAGACCCAGTACTTC.

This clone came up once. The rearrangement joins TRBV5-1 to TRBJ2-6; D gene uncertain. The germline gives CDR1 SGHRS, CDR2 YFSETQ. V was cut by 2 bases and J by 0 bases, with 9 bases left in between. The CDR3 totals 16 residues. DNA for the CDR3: TGCGCCAGCAGCTTCGGACCCGGCTCTGGGGCCAACGTCCTGACTTTC. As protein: CASSFGPGSGANVLTF. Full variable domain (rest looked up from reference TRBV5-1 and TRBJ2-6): KAGVTQTPRYLIKTRGQQVTLSCSPISGHRSVSWYQQTPGQGLQFLFEYFSETQRNKGNFPGRFSGRQFSNSRSEMNVSTLELGDSALYLCASSFGPGSGANVLTFGAGSRLTVL.

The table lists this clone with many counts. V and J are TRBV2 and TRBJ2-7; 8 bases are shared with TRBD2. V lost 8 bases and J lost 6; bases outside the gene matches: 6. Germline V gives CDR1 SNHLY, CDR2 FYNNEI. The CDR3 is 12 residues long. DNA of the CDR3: TGTGCCAGCGGGACTAGTGTCGCCGAGCAGTACTTC. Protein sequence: CASGTSVAEQYF.

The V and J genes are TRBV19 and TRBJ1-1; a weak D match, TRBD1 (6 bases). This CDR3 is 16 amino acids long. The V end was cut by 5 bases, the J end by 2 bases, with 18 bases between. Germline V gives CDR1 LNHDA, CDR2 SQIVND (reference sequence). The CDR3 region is CASSVLDRTPNTEAFF. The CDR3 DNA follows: TGTGCCAGTAGTGTTCTGGACAGAACCCCCAACACTGAAGCTTTCTTT.

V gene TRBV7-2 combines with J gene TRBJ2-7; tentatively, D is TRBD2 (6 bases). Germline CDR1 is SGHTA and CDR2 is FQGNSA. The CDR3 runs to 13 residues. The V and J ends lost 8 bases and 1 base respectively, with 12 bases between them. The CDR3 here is CASSRGDSYEQYF. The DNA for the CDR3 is TGTGCCAGCTCGCGGGGCGATTCCTACGAGCAGTACTTC.

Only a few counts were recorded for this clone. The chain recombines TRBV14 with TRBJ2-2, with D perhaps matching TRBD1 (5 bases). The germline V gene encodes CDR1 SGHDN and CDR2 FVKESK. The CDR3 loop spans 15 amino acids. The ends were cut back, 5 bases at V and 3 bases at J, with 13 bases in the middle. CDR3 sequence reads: CASSYQGPYTGELFF. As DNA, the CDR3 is TGTGCCAGCAGCTATCAGGGCCCGTACACCGGGGAGCTGTTTTTT. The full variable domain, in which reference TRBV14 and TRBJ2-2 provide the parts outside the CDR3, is EAGVTQFPSHSVIEKGQTVTLRCDPISGHDNLYWYRRVMGKEIKFLLHFVKESKQDESGMPNNRFLAERTGGTYSTLKVQPAELEDSGVYFCASSYQGPYTGELFFGEGSRLTVL.

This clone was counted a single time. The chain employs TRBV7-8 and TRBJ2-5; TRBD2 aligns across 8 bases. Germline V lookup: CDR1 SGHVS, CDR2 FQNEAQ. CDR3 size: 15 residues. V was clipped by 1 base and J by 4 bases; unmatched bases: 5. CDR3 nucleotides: TGTGCCAGCAGCTTAGGCACGGCGGGGGGAGAGACCCAGTACTTC. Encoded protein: CASSLGTAGGETQYF.

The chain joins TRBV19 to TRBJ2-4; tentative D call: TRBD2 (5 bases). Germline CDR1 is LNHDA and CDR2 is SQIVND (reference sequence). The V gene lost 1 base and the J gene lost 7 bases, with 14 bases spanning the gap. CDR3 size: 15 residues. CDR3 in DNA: TGTGCCAGTAGTATAGTTTCGGCTAGCAAGAACATTCAGTACTTC. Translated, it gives CASSIVSASKNIQYF. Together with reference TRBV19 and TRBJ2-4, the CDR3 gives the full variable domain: DGGITQSPKYLFRKEGQNVTLSCEQNLNHDAMYWYRQDPGQGLRLIYYSQIVNDFQKGDIAEGYSVSREKKESFPLTVTSAQKNPTAFYLCASSIVSASKNIQYFGAGTRLSVL.

The CDR3: CASSPMGTSWAEQFF. Written as DNA, the CDR3 is TGTGCCAGCAGCCCGATGGGGACATCGTGGGCTGAGCAGTTCTTC. The rearrangement joins TRBV11-2 to TRBJ2-1; a weak D match, TRBD1 (6 bases). The CDR3 runs to 15 residues. Per the germline V gene, CDR1 is SGHAT and CDR2 is FQNNGV. Trimming took 5 bases from V and 9 from J, leaving 20 bases between them.

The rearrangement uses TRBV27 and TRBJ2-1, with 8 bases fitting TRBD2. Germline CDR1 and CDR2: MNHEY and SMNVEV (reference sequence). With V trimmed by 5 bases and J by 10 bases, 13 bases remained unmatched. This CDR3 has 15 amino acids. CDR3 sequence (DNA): TGTGCCAGCAGTCCACTTGCGGGAGGCGGGAGAGAGCAGTTCTTC. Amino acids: CASSPLAGGGREQFF.

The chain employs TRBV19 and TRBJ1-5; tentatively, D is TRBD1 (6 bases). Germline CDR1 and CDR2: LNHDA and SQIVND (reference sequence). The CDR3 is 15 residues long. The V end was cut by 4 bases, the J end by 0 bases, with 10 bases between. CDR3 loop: CASSRNRDSNQPQHF. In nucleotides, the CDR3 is TGTGCCAGTAGTAGGAACAGGGATAGCAATCAGCCCCAGCATTTT.

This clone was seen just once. Here the CDR3 DNA reads TGTGCCAGCAGCTTAGAATTCAGGGAGTCACCCCTCCACTTT. It codes for CASSLEFRESPLHF. The chain combines TRBV7-2 with TRBJ1-6; maybe TRBD1 (5 bases). Per the germline V gene, CDR1 is SGHTA and CDR2 is FQGNSA. V shed 1 base and J shed 10 bases, with 11 bases lying between them. This CDR3 has 14 residues.

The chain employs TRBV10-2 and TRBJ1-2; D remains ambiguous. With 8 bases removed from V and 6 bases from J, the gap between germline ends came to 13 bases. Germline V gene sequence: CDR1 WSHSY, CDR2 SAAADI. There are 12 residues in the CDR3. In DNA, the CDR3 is TGCGCCAGCCAGGCGGGGATGGATGGCTACACCTTC. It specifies CASQAGMDGYTF.

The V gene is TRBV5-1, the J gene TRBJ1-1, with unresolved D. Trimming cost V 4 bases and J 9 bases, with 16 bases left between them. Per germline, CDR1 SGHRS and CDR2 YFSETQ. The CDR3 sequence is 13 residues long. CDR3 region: CASSAHIGSQAFF. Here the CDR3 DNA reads TGCGCCAGCAGCGCCCATATCGGGTCGCAAGCTTTCTTT.

CDR3: CASSTVSNEQFF. For the CDR3, the DNA is TGCGCCAGCAGCACAGTGTCAAATGAGCAGTTCTTC. The chain recombines TRBV5-1 with TRBJ2-1; D gene unclear. V was clipped by 4 bases and J by 7 bases, with 9 bases between them. This CDR3 spans 12 amino acids. Germline loops: CDR1 SGHRS, CDR2 YFSETQ.

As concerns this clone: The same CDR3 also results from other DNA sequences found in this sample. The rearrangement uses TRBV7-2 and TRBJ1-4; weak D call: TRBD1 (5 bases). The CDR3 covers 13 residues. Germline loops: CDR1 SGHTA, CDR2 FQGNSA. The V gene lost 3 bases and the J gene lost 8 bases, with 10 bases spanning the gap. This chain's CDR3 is CASSLGLGEKLFF. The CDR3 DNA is TGTGCCAGCAGCTTGGGACTAGGGGAAAAACTGTTTTTT.

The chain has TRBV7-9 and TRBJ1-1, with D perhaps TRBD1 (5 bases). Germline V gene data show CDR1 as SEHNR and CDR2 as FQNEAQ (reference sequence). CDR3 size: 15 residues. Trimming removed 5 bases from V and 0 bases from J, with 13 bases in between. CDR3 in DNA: TGTGCCAGCAGCCCCCCCACAGGAGTGAACACTGAAGCTTTCTTT. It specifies CASSPPTGVNTEAFF.

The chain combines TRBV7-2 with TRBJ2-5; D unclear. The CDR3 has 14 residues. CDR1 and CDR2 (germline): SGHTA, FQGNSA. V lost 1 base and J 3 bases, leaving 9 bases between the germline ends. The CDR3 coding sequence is TGTGCCAGCAGCTTAGGACCGGCAAAAGAGACCCAGTACTTC. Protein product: CASSLGPAKETQYF. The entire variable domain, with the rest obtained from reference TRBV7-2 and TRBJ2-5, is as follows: GAGVSQSPSNKVTEKGKDVELRCDPISGHTALYWYRQSLGQGLEFLIYFQGNSAPDKSGLPSDRFSAERTGGSVSTLTIQRTQQEDSAVYLCASSLGPAKETQYFGPGTRLLVL.

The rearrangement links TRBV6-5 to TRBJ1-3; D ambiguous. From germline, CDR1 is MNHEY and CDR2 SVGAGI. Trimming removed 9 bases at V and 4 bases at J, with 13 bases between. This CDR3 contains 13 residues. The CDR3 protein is CASRPQAGNTIYF. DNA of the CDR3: TGTGCCAGTCGCCCGCAGGCCGGAAACACCATATATTTT.

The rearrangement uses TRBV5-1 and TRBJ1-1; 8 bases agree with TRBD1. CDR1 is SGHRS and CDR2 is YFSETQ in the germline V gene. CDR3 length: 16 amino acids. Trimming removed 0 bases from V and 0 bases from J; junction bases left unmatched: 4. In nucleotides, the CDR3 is TGCGCCAGCAGCTTGGTGGGACAGGCTATGAACACTGAAGCTTTCTTT. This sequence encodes CASSLVGQAMNTEAFF.

CDR3 region: CASSSQAGGYEQYF. CDR3 coding DNA: TGTGCCAGCAGTTCACAAGCGGGGGGCTACGAGCAGTACTTC. The chain carries TRBV6-6 and TRBJ2-7; 9 bases fit TRBD2. The junction had 4 bases not matched to a gene; V was cut back by 4 bases and J by 3 bases. From germline, CDR1 is MNHNY and CDR2 SVGAGI (reference sequence). This CDR3 contains 14 residues.